This T cell receptor (beta chain) was recovered during a study of blood T cell repertoires in COVID-19. Study overall: In each case, the material was cDNA or gDNA derived from T cells, B-cell-depleted T cells, or PBMCs.

Trimming cost V 3 bases and J 6 bases; bases outside gene matches: 15. The CDR3 length is 17 residues. The germline V gene has CDR1 PRHDT and CDR2 FYEKMQ (reference sequence). Authors' methods: Amplification with reference gene primers provided the estimates of nucleated cell counts. Here immunoSEQ multiplex PCR was the method, and the copy in TCRdb shows in-frame clones only, minus some. The D gene and trimming were derived from the DNA, and the V and J assignments and clone size from that table. The sample has around 260,000 clones, around four fifths seen once. The V call is TRBV13, the J call TRBJ1-1; TRBD1 matches 8 bases. Specimen: peripheral blood. The sequence was collected from a man in his sixties with acute or convalescent COVID-19. DNA for the CDR3: TGTGCCAGCAGCTTTCTGTCGGATCGACAGGGGATCTCTGAAGCTTTCTTT. Protein product: CASSFLSDRQGISEAFF.